These 27 T cell receptor beta chains were all obtained from the same sample, sequenced in a study of T cell clonality in common variable immunodeficiency. Produced via immunoSEQ multiplex PCR; TCRdb's table is partial and in-frame only. Listed for the sample are 35,000 to 45,000 clones, none seen a single time. The sample was peripheral blood mononuclear cells. The receptor set was obtained from a person aged 18 to 69 in good health.

This clone was counted at least ten times. The sequence runs out 3 residues before the end of the CDR3; the remainder is reconstructed from the germline J gene. V usage is TRBV4-2 and J usage is TRBJ2-1, with 8 bases aligning to TRBD2. Germline CDR1 LGHNA, CDR2 YNFKEQ. CDR3 length: 17 residues. V shed 3 bases and J 0 bases; nucleotides not matched to a gene: 7. The DNA read from the CDR3 is TGTGCCAGCAGCCAGGATTTAGCGGGATTCTCCTACAATGAG. It specifies CASSQDLAGFSYNE. The entire CDR3 protein reads CASSQDLAGFSYNEQFF.

The table lists this clone with many counts. Coverage ceases 3 residues before the CDR3 finishes, and the germline J gene fills in the end. The chain joins TRBV20-1 to TRBJ2-1; D gene uncertain. The ends were cut back, 6 bases at V and 0 bases at J, with 18 bases in the middle. This CDR3 has 16 amino acids. Germline CDR1 is DFQATT and CDR2 is SNEGSKA (reference sequence). CDR3 loop: CSAHPRSLSSYNEQFF. CDR3 bases read: TGCAGTGCCCATCCTCGTAGTTTAAGCTCCTACAATGAG.

This clone was found many times. The read ends 3 residues shy of where the CDR3 ends; the end is completed using the germline J gene. Additional DNA sequences in this sample encode the identical CDR3. V is TRBV20-1 and J is TRBJ1-2; D is perhaps TRBD1 (6 bases). The V end lost 4 bases, the J end lost 2 bases, and 17 bases lay between the germline ends. Germline values: CDR1 DFQATT, CDR2 SNEGSKA (reference sequence). This CDR3 has 15 residues. CDR3 protein: CSAITLDDRNYGYTF. Partial CDR3 DNA: TGCAGTGCTATTACTCTAGACGACAGGAACTATGGC.

Points on this clone: Read data end 3 residues before the CDR3 end; the end is taken from the germline J gene. V is TRBV7-9 and J is TRBJ1-2; the D gene is possibly TRBD1 (6 bases). Germline values: CDR1 SEHNR, CDR2 FQNEAQ (reference sequence). The CDR3 consists of 12 residues. The CDR3 bases that were read are TGTGCCAGCAGCTGGCTAGGGGGAGAC. Translation: CASSWLGGD. The full CDR3 protein reads CASSWLGGDYTF. Looking up the rest from reference TRBV7-9 and TRBJ1-2 gives the full variable domain: DTGVSQNPRHKITKRGQNVTFRCDPISEHNRLYWYRQTLGQGPEFLTYFQNEAQLEKSRLLSDRFSAERPKGSFSTLEIQRTEQGDSAMYLCASSWLGGDYTFGSGTRLTVV.

The table lists this clone with many counts. With the read ending 3 residues before the CDR3 end, the germline J gene is used to fill in that end. The chain uses TRBV19 and TRBJ2-2; tentatively, D is TRBD2 (5 bases). The CDR3 has 17 residues. Germline-derived CDR1 and CDR2 are LNHDA and SQIVND (reference sequence). V dropped 0 bases and J dropped 1 base, with 12 bases sitting between them. CDR3 DNA, as far as it was read: TGTGCCAGTAGTATAGATCGGCTAGCATTGAACACCGGGGAG. This encodes CASSIDRLALNTGE. The complete CDR3 protein is CASSIDRLALNTGELFF.

The table lists this clone with a few counts. The CDR3 extends 3 residues past the end of the read, so its final part is completed from the germline J gene. This sequence joins TRBV19 and TRBJ2-4; TRBD2 might be the D (5 bases). Per germline, CDR1 LNHDA and CDR2 SQIVND (reference sequence). There are 13 residues in the CDR3. The CDR3 is CARADRTDYGQYF. The sequenced part of the CDR3 DNA is TGTGCCAGAGCGGACCGCACCGACTATGGT. The full variable domain, rest sourced from reference TRBV19 and TRBJ2-4, is DGGITQSPKYLFRKEGQNVTLSCEQNLNHDAMYWYRQDPGQGLRLIYYSQIVNDFQKGDIAEGYSVSREKKESFPLTVTSAQKNPTAFYLCARADRTDYGQYFGAGTRLSVL.

At least ten counts were recorded for this clone. The CDR3 goes on 3 residues after the read ends, and that part is filled in from the germline J gene. J is TRBJ2-3 and V is TRBV6-2 or TRBV6-3, with D possibly matching TRBD2 (6 bases). The CDR3 covers 14 residues. CDR1 and CDR2 from the germline V gene are MNHEY and SVGEGT. V was trimmed by 6 bases and J by 4 bases, leaving 14 bases between them. The covered CDR3 bases are TGTGCCAGCAGCCAACTTAGCGGCGCAGATACG. Its translation: CASSQLSGADT. The whole CDR3 sequence is CASSQLSGADTQYF.

This clone has more than one count but fewer than ten. The read ends 3 residues early relative to the CDR3; the germline J gene fills the gap. The chain combines TRBV7-6 with TRBJ2-2; possible D gene TRBD2, 5 bases. Trimming left V 1 base short and J 6 bases short, with 6 bases between. CDR1 is SGHVS and CDR2 is FNYEAQ in the germline V gene. There are 13 residues in the CDR3. CDR3 bases read: TGTGCCAGCAGCTTAGGAGGGTCCGGGGAG. Its protein is CASSLGGSGE. The full CDR3 sequence reads CASSLGGSGELFF.

This clone has at least ten counts. The read ends 3 residues before the CDR3 terminus; that terminus is restored from the germline J gene. The chain joins TRBV7-9 to TRBJ2-5, with TRBD1 matching 11 bases. Germline CDR1 reads SEHNR; CDR2 reads FQNEAQ (reference sequence). Trimming took 5 bases from V and 5 from J; bases not matched to a gene: 7. CDR3 length equals 15 residues. The sequenced CDR3 bases are TGTGCCAGCAGCCCCGGACAGGGGGCTAGGGAGACC. Translated: CASSPGQGARET. The full-length CDR3 reads as CASSPGQGARETQYF.

This clone came up many times. From the germline J gene comes the end of the CDR3, since the read stops 3 residues before it. The V gene is TRBV4-1, the J gene TRBJ1-5; 7 bases map to TRBD1. The CDR3 sequence is 14 residues long. Germline-derived CDR1 and CDR2 are MGHRA and YSYEKL. Trimming took 1 base from V and 6 from J; bases not matched to a gene: 3. The sequenced CDR3 bases are TGCGCCAGCAGCCAAGTGACAGGGATTCAGCCC. This encodes CASSQVTGIQP. The entire CDR3 protein reads CASSQVTGIQPQHF.

This clone was counted many times. The read stops 3 residues short of the end of the CDR3; the missing end is completed from the germline J gene. The V call is TRBV18, the J call TRBJ2-7; D might be TRBD1 or TRBD2, each matching 6 bases. V gave up 2 bases and J gave up 2 bases, with 19 bases separating them. The CDR3 is made up of 17 amino acids. The germline V gene has CDR1 KGHSH and CDR2 LQKENI. The CDR3 bases that were read are TGTGCCAGCTCACCAGTGAGCGCGGGACACAAACCCTACGAG. Translated: CASSPVSAGHKPYE. The whole CDR3 sequence reads CASSPVSAGHKPYEQYF.

A remark on this clone: The CDR3 end falls 3 residues outside the read, so it is completed with the germline J gene. The rearrangement links TRBV27 to TRBJ2-7, with a weak D call TRBD1 (6 bases). With 3 bases removed from V and 3 bases from J, the gap between germline ends came to 12 bases. The CDR3 runs 14 residues. Germline V gene sequence: CDR1 MNHEY, CDR2 SMNVEV (reference sequence). CDR3 protein: CASSFLDSIYEQYF. The sequenced CDR3 bases are TGTGCCAGCAGTTTCCTGGACAGCATCTACGAG.

This clone was seen only a few times. Read coverage stops 3 residues before the CDR3 terminus; the germline J gene supplies the remainder. The chain recombines TRBV20-1 with TRBJ2-3, with D unresolved. The CDR3 loop spans 13 amino acids. Germline V gene sequence: CDR1 DFQATT, CDR2 SNEGSKA (reference sequence). CDR3 bases read: TGCAGTGCTAGAGTAGGGTCCAATCAGCCG. It is translated as CSARVGSNQP. In full, the CDR3 is CSARVGSNQPQYF.

This clone was picked up many times. Read coverage stops 3 residues before the CDR3 terminus; the germline J gene supplies the remainder. The chain carries TRBV19 and TRBJ1-4; D ambiguous. The germline gives CDR1 LNHDA, CDR2 SQIVND (reference sequence). Trimming took 3 bases from V and 3 from J, leaving 11 bases between them. The length of the CDR3 is 15 residues. Partial CDR3 DNA: TGTGCCAGTAGTATCGGAGGGCCTTCTAATGAAAAA. This gives the protein CASSIGGPSNEK. The whole CDR3 reads CASSIGGPSNEKLFF.

This clone has ten or more counts. The read ends 3 residues before the CDR3 terminus; that terminus is restored from the germline J gene. This chain uses TRBV12-5 with TRBJ2-1; 11 bases line up with TRBD1. CDR1 is LGHNT, CDR2 FRNRAP, per germline. Trimming at V came to 6 bases and at J to 5 bases, leaving 12 bases not matched to a gene. The CDR3 is 17 residues long. The sequenced part of the CDR3 DNA is TGTGCTAGTGGCCGACCCTTACCGGGACAGGGGGACAATGAG. Protein product: CASGRPLPGQGDNE. Given in full, the CDR3 is CASGRPLPGQGDNEQFF.

This clone came up many times. The read finishes 3 residues shy of the CDR3 end, and the germline J gene is used to complete it. The chain couples TRBV7-8 to TRBJ1-5, with D possibly TRBD1 on 5 matching bases. CDR1 is SGHVS and CDR2 is FQNEAQ in the germline V gene. The CDR3 has 15 amino acids. The V and J ends lost 0 bases and 5 bases respectively, with 11 bases between them. The part of the CDR3 DNA that was read is TGTGCCAGCAGCTTAGCGCAGACAGCAGATCAGCCC. Translating gives CASSLAQTADQP. The entire CDR3 reads CASSLAQTADQPQHF.

This clone was counted ten times or more. The sequence runs out 3 residues before the end of the CDR3; the remainder is reconstructed from the germline J gene. The rearrangement uses TRBV18 and TRBJ2-3, with 8 nucleotides matching TRBD1. Germline V gives CDR1 KGHSH, CDR2 LQKENI. The length of the CDR3 is 16 residues. J was trimmed by 0 bases and V by 6 bases; bases with no gene match: 8. This CDR3 is CASSPRTGKSTDTQYF. CDR3 DNA, as far as it was read: TGTGCCAGCTCCCCAAGGACAGGGAAGAGCACAGATACG.

This clone was detected a few times. A read error may account for a junction end that differs from germline. The read is 3 residues too short to cover the CDR3 end, so that end is filled in from the germline J gene. Distinct nucleotide sequences in the sample also encode this CDR3. The rearrangement joins TRBV30 to TRBJ1-3; no clear D. The germline CDR1 and CDR2 sequences are GTSNPN and SVGIG (reference sequence). The CDR3 loop spans 16 amino acids. CDR3 DNA, as far as it was read: TGTGCCTGGAGTGTTTCTTCGGAGGGCTCTGGAAACACG. It encodes CAWSVSSEGSGNT. The whole CDR3 reads CAWSVSSEGSGNTIYF. The full variable domain, with the rest looked up from reference TRBV30 and TRBJ1-3, is SQTIHQWPATLVQPVGSPLSLECTVEGTSNPNLYWYRQAAGRGLQLLFYSVGIGQISSEVPQNLSASRPQDRQFILSSKKLLLSDSGFYLCAWSVSSEGSGNTIYFGEGSWLTVV.

A note on this clone: The CDR3 end falls 3 residues outside the read, so it is completed with the germline J gene. The chain recombines TRBV5-1 with TRBJ1-1, with a weak D call TRBD1 (5 bases). This CDR3 has 12 residues. The V gene lost 7 bases and the J gene lost 1 base, with 8 bases spanning the gap. Germline CDR1 reads SGHRS; CDR2 reads YFSETQ. CDR3 DNA, as far as it was read: TGCGCCAGCGCCACAGGGAACACTGAA. It is translated as CASATGNTE. The full CDR3 protein reads CASATGNTEAFF. Looking up the rest from reference TRBV5-1 and TRBJ1-1 gives the full variable domain: KAGVTQTPRYLIKTRGQQVTLSCSPISGHRSVSWYQQTPGQGLQFLFEYFSETQRNKGNFPGRFSGRQFSNSRSEMNVSTLELGDSALYLCASATGNTEAFFGQGTRLTVV.

This clone was found many times. Read data end 3 residues before the CDR3 end; the end is taken from the germline J gene. The V and J genes are TRBV12-5 and TRBJ2-7; 10 positions agree with TRBD2. CDR1 and CDR2 from the germline V gene are LGHNT and FRNRAP. The CDR3 runs to 15 residues. V shed 5 bases and J 4 bases; nucleotides not matched to a gene: 8. The CDR3 loop is CASGRSSGGSYEQYF. Incomplete CDR3 DNA: TGTGCTAGTGGTCGATCTAGCGGGGGCTCGTACGAG. Based on the CDR3 plus reference TRBV12-5 and TRBJ2-7, the full variable domain is DARVTQTPRHKVTEMGQEVTMRCQPILGHNTVFWYRQTMMQGLELLAYFRNRAPLDDSGMPKDRFSAEMPDATLATLKIQPSEPRDSAVYFCASGRSSGGSYEQYFGPGTRLTVT.

To note about this clone: At one end the junction does not follow the germline gene, possibly because of a read error. The CDR3 extends 3 residues past the end of the read, so its final part is completed from the germline J gene. The chain employs TRBV7-3 and TRBJ2-1; 8 bases map to TRBD1. Per the germline V gene, CDR1 is SGHTA and CDR2 is FQGTGA. The CDR3 contains 19 residues. The CDR3 spells CASSLKTGEWASSHNEQFF. Incomplete CDR3 DNA: TGTGCCAGCAGCTTAAAGACAGGGGAATGGGCGAGCTCCCACAATGAG.

Notes on this clone: The missing CDR3 end, 3 residues past where the read stops, is filled in from the germline J gene. The chain couples TRBV7-9 to TRBJ2-3; 9 positions agree with TRBD1. Germline V CDR1 and CDR2: SEHNR, FQNEAQ (reference sequence). V was clipped by 8 bases and J by 0 bases; unmatched bases: 6. The CDR3 is 15 amino acids. The CDR3 loop is CASETGTGSTDTQYF. The part of the CDR3 DNA that was read is TGTGCCAGCGAGACCGGGACAGGGAGCACAGATACG. Full variable domain (outside the CDR3, taken from reference TRBV7-9 and TRBJ2-3): DTGVSQNPRHKITKRGQNVTFRCDPISEHNRLYWYRQTLGQGPEFLTYFQNEAQLEKSRLLSDRFSAERPKGSFSTLEIQRTEQGDSAMYLCASETGTGSTDTQYFGPGTRLTVL.

This clone was seen at least ten times. The read stops 3 residues short of the end of the CDR3; the missing end is completed from the germline J gene. This sequence joins TRBV7-9 and TRBJ2-7, with TRBD2 matching 8 bases. J lost 1 base, V lost 5 bases, and 7 bases had no gene match. CDR1 SEHNR and CDR2 FQNEAQ come from the germline V gene (reference sequence). The CDR3 extends over 15 amino acids. The DNA read from the CDR3 is TGTGCCAGCAGCCCACCGGGGGGGAAGTCCTACGAG. It encodes CASSPPGGKSYE. Given in full, the CDR3 is CASSPPGGKSYEQYF. Complete variable domain (other parts from reference TRBV7-9 and TRBJ2-7): DTGVSQNPRHKITKRGQNVTFRCDPISEHNRLYWYRQTLGQGPEFLTYFQNEAQLEKSRLLSDRFSAERPKGSFSTLEIQRTEQGDSAMYLCASSPPGGKSYEQYFGPGTRLTVT.

This clone has ten or more counts. The read ends 3 residues before the CDR3 terminus; that terminus is restored from the germline J gene. The chain recombines TRBV19 with TRBJ1-4, with TRBD1 matching 7 bases. The CDR3 spans 15 residues. Trimming at V came to 5 bases and at J to 3 bases, leaving 6 bases not matched to a gene. Per the germline V gene, CDR1 is LNHDA and CDR2 is SQIVND (reference sequence). The CDR3 DNA, read in part, is TGTGCCAGTAGTCACCGACAGGGAGCTAATGAAAAA. Protein sequence: CASSHRQGANEK. The full CDR3 is CASSHRQGANEKLFF. The variable domain in full, completed from reference TRBV19 and TRBJ1-4, reads DGGITQSPKYLFRKEGQNVTLSCEQNLNHDAMYWYRQDPGQGLRLIYYSQIVNDFQKGDIAEGYSVSREKKESFPLTVTSAQKNPTAFYLCASSHRQGANEKLFFGSGTQLSVL.

This clone was counted at least ten times. The read halts 3 residues ahead of the CDR3 end, with the missing end drawn from the germline J gene. The chain is built from TRBV4-2 and TRBJ1-3; D is unresolved. Per germline, CDR1 LGHNA and CDR2 YNFKEQ. V was shortened by 4 bases and J by 0 bases, with 22 bases between the two germline ends. The CDR3 consists of 19 residues. CDR3 loop: CASSPQVIGPSSSGNTIYF. The DNA read from the CDR3 is TGTGCCAGCAGCCCCCAGGTGATAGGGCCTTCGAGCTCTGGAAACACC.

Ten or more counts support this clone. Read coverage stops 3 residues before the CDR3 terminus; the germline J gene supplies the remainder. J is TRBJ1-6 and V is TRBV20-1; D might be TRBD1 (5 bases). The CDR3 has 15 amino acids. The V and J ends lost 3 bases and 7 bases respectively, with 16 bases between them. Per the germline V gene, CDR1 is DFQATT and CDR2 is SNEGSKA (reference sequence). The part of the CDR3 DNA that was read is TGCAGTGCTAGCGACATCCGGCGACAGAATTCACCC. It translates to CSASDIRRQNSP. Given in full, the CDR3 is CSASDIRRQNSPLHF.

This clone was recorded many times. The read terminates 3 residues ahead of where the CDR3 ends, so the germline J gene completes it. The chain combines TRBV6-2 or TRBV6-3 with TRBJ1-4; 7 bases match TRBD1. Trimming at V came to 6 bases and at J to 8 bases, leaving 9 bases not matched to a gene. The CDR3 runs to 14 residues. Per the germline V gene, CDR1 is MNHEY and CDR2 is SVGEGT. CDR3 in amino acids: CASSDRVGEEKLFF. The part of the CDR3 DNA that was read is TGTGCCAGCAGCGACAGGGTTGGGGAGGAAAAA.